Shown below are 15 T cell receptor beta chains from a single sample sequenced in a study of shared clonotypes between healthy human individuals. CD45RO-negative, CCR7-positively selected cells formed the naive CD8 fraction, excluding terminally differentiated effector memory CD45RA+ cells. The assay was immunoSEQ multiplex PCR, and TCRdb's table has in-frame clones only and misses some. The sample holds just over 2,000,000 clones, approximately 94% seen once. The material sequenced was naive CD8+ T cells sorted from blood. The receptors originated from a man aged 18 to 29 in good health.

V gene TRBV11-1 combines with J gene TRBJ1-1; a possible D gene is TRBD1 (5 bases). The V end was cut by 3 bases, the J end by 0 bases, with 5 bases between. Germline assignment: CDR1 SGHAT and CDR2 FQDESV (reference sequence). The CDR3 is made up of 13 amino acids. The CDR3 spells CASSLTVNTEAFF. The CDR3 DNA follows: TGTGCCAGCAGCTTGACAGTGAACACTGAAGCTTTCTTT.

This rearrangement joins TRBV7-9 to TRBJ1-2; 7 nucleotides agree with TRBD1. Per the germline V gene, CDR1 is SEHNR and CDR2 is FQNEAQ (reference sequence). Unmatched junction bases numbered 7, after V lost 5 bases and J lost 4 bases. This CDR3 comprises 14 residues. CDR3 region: CASSLGTDSYGYTF. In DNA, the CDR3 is TGTGCCAGCAGCCTCGGGACAGACTCCTATGGCTACACCTTC.

The CDR3 coding sequence is TGTGCCAGCAGTACCCCGGCCGGGCCCCGGACTAATGAGCAGTTCTTC. The encoded protein is CASSTPAGPRTNEQFF. This rearrangement joins TRBV27 to TRBJ2-1; maybe TRBD2 (5 bases). CDR3 length: 16 amino acids. V dropped 5 bases and J dropped 7 bases, with 21 bases sitting between them. Germline assignment: CDR1 MNHEY and CDR2 SMNVEV (reference sequence).

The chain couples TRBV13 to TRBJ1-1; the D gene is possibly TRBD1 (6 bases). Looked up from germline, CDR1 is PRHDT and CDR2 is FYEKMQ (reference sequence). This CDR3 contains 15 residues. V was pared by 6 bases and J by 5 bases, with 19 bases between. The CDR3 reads CASSKSRERGTEAFF. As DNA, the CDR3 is TGTGCCAGCAGTAAATCCAGGGAGAGGGGGACTGAAGCTTTCTTT.

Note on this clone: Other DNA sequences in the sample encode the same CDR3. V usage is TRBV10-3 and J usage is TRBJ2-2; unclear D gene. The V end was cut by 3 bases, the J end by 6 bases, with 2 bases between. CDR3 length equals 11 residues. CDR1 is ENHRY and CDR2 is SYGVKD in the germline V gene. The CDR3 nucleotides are TGTGCCATCAGTGAATCCGGGGAGCTGTTTTTT. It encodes CAISESGELFF.

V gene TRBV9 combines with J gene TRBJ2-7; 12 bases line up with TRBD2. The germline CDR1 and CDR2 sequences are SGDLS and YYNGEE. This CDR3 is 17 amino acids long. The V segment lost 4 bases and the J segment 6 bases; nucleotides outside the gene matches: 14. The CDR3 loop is CASSPGTSGGNWAEQYF. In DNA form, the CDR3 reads TGTGCCAGCAGCCCGGGAACTAGCGGGGGGAATTGGGCCGAGCAGTACTTC.

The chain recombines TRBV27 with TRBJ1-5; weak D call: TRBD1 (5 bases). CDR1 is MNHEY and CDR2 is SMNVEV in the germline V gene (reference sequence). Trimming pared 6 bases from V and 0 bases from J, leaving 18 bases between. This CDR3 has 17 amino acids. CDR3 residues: CASSPNGLGDSNQPQHF. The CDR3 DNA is TGTGCCAGCAGCCCAAACGGGTTAGGGGATAGCAATCAGCCCCAGCATTTT.

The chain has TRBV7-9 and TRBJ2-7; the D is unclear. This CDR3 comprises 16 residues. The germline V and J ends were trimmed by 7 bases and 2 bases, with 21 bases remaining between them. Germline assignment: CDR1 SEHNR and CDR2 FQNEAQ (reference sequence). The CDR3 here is CASTQRRKDGPYEQYF. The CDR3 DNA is TGTGCCAGCACCCAGCGTCGGAAGGACGGCCCCTACGAGCAGTACTTC. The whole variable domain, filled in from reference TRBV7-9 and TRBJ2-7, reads DTGVSQNPRHKITKRGQNVTFRCDPISEHNRLYWYRQTLGQGPEFLTYFQNEAQLEKSRLLSDRFSAERPKGSFSTLEIQRTEQGDSAMYLCASTQRRKDGPYEQYFGPGTRLTVT.

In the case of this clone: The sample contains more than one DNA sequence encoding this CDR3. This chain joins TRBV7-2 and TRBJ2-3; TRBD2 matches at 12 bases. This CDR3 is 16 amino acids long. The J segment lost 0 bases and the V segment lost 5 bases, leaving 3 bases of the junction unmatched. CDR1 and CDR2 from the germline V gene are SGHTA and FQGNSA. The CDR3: CASSLGLAGSTDTQYF. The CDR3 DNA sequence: TGTGCCAGCAGCCTCGGACTAGCGGGGAGCACAGATACGCAGTATTTT.

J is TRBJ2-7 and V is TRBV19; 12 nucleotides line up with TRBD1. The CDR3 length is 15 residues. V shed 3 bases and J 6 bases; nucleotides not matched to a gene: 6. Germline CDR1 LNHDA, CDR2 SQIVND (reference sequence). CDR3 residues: CASSIAGQGAGEQYF. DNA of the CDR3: TGTGCCAGTAGTATCGCGGGACAGGGGGCAGGCGAGCAGTACTTC.

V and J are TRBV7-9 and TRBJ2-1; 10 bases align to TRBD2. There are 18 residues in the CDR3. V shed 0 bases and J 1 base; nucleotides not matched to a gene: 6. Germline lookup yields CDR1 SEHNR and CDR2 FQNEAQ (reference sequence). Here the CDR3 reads CASSLARGSGRSYNEQFF. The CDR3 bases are TGTGCCAGCAGCTTAGCGCGTGGTAGCGGGAGGTCCTACAATGAGCAGTTCTTC.

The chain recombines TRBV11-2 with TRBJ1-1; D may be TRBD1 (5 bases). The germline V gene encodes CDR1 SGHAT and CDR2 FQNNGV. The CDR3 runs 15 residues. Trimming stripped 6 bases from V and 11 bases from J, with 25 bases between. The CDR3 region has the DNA TGTGCCAGCAGAGGACCGACAGAAGTAATTGAAGGCGCTTTCTTT. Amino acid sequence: CASRGPTEVIEGAFF.

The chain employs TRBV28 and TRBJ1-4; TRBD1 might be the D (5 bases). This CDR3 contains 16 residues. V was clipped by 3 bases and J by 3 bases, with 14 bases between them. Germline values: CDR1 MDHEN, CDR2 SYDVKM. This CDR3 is CASSFNRDAPNEKLFF. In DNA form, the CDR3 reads TGTGCCAGCAGTTTCAACCGGGACGCCCCTAATGAAAAACTGTTTTTT.

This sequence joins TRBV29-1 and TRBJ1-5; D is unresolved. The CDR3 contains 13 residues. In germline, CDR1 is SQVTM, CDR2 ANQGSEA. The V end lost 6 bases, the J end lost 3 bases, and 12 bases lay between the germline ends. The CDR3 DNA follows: TGCAGCGTGGGCAGCCATAACAATCAGCCCCAGCATTTT. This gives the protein CSVGSHNNQPQHF.

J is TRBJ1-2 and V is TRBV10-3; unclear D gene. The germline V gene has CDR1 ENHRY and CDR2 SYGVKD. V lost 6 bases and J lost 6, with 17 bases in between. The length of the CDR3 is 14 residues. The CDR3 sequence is CAIRVERLFHGYTF. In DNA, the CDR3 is TGTGCCATCAGAGTGGAGAGACTCTTTCATGGCTACACCTTC.